Reported below is one TCR beta chain. This receptor's antigen is unknown. The sample holds no much larger clone one base away, and base qualities are not on file. This entry is derived from a study of blood T cell repertoires in COVID-19 (dated by TCRdb to 2018 to 2021). Notes on the research overall: Samples covering the acute and convalescent phases of COVID-19 were provided by collaborators in the United States, Italy and Spain. The material from the prospective study consisted of cDNA or gDNA derived from T cells, B-cell-depleted T cells, or PBMCs. Where HLA class I and class II types were available, the types were taken from metadata supplied by the sample provider, not from assay-based typing. The dataset comprised deeply sampled blood TCRbeta repertoires from subjects exposed to, actively infected with, or recovered from COVID-19. The repertoires were released in a freely available public database intended as a resource for research on the immune response to SARS-CoV-2. The samples were drawn from two sources: the first 160 participants of the ongoing ImmuneRACE study, and approximately 1,300 subjects contributed by 6 global collaborators. The sample metadata nearly always contained a de-identified subject ID, COVID-19 status, age in years and sex. What the authors observed across the whole study: How much clinical and demographic metadata was included differed by source and by participant, and the metadata was provided uncurated.

Participants in the prospective study were enrolled through a virtual design, were aged about 18 to 100 years, and lived in 24 United States geographic areas. Cohort assignment in the prospective study relied on participant-reported clinical history from a screening survey and a study questionnaire. A participant counted as exposed if, within 2 weeks of entering the study, that participant had been in contact with someone who had a PCR-confirmed or clinician-diagnosed COVID-19 case. In the prospective study, whole blood, serum and a nasopharyngeal or oropharyngeal swab were collected from each participant by mobile phlebotomists. Participants in the prospective study had the option to provide additional blood draws and questionnaires over a 2-month period. Prospective study blood samples were shipped either frozen or at room temperature before DNA extraction. TCRbeta CDR3 regions were amplified from genomic DNA by means of the immunoSEQ Assay, a bias-controlled multiplex PCR. The published analysis was carried out like this. The number of nucleated cells in each sample was estimated from the amplification of reference gene primers within the assay. Sequence reads were collapsed and filtered to measure the absolute abundance of every unique TCRbeta CDR3 rearrangement. Productive Simpson clonality was computed per sample as the square root of Simpson's diversity index over productive rearrangements. TCRdb stores this immuneACCESS table with in-frame sequences only. Part of the clones is absent; in the studies checked, under half of the shortfall reflects unresolved V genes, and no reason is known for the rest. D and trimming were read from the DNA, whereas the V and J calls and clone size are those reported in that table. This sample lists about 300,000 clones; roughly 91% were detected once. The ten largest clones add up to 2.9% of the sample.

The sequence was collected from a woman aged 45-60 years who had been exposed to COVID-19. The specimen was PBMCs or T cells enriched from blood (not recorded which).

The nucleotide sequence is given as TGCGCCACCAGAACCGGGACTAGCGGGTTGAATGAGCAGTTCTTC. This translates into CATRTGTSGLNEQFF. This chain is built from TRBV5-1 and TRBJ2-1, and 12 junction bases match TRBD2. As encoded in the germline V gene, CDR1 is SGHRS while CDR2 is YFSETQ. The CDR3 numbers 15 residues from cysteine through phenylalanine. This entry keeps only the CDR3 DNA: 45 bases, framed from base 1. V and J are trimmed by 9 bases and 7 bases, and the gene matches miss 11 bases of the junction.